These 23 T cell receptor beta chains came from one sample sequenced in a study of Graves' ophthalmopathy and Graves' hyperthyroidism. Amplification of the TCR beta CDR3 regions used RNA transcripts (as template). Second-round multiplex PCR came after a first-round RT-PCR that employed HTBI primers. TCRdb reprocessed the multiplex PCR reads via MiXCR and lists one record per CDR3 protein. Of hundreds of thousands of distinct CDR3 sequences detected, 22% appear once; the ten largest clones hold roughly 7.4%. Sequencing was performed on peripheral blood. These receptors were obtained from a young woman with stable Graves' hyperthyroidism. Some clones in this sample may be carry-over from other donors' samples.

The CDR3 sequence is CASNEGQGSNTEAFF. The DNA of the CDR3 is TGTGCCAGCAACGAGGGACAGGGGTCGAACACTGAAGCTTTCTTT. The V gene is TRBV6-1, the J gene TRBJ1-1, with 10 bases matching TRBD1. The ends lost 7 bases at V and 1 base at J; junction bases unmatched: 6. Germline V gene sequence: CDR1 MNHNS, CDR2 SASEGT. The CDR3 is 15 residues long.

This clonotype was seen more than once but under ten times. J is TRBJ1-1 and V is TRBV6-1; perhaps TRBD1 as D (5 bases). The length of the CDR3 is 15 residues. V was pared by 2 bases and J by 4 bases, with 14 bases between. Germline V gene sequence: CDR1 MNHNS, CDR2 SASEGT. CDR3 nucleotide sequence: TGTGCCAGCAGTGAATGGGACCTTCAGACCACTGAAGCTTTCTTT. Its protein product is CASSEWDLQTTEAFF.

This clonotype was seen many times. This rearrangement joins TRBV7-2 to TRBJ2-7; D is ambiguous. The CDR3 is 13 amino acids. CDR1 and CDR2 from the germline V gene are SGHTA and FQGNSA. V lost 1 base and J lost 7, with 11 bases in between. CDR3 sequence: CASSLGPLVEQYF. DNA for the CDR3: TGTGCCAGCAGCTTAGGGCCATTGGTTGAGCAGTACTTC.

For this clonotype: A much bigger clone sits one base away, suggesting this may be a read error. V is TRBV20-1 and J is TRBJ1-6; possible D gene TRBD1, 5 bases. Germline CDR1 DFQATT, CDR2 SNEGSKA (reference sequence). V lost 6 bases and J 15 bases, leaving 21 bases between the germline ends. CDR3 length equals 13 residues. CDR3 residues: CSAGGRSNSHLHF. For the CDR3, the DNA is TGCAGTGCCGGGGGACGGAGTAATTCGCACCTCCACTTT.

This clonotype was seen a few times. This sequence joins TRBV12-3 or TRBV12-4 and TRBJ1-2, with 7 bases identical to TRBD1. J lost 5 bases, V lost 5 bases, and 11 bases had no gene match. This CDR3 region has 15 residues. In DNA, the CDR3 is TGTGCCAGCAGTCCTACCCTGGGACAGCTTTATGGCTACACCTTC. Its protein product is CASSPTLGQLYGYTF.

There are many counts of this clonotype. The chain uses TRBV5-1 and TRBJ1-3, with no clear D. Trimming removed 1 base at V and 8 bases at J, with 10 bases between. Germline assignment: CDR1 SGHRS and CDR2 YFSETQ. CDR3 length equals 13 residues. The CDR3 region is CASSLWQSDTIYF. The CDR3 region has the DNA TGCGCCAGCAGCTTGTGGCAGTCGGACACCATATATTTT.

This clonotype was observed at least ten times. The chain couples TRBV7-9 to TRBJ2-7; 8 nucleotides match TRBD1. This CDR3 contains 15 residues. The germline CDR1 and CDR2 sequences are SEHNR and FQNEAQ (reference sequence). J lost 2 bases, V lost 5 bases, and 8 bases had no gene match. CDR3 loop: CASSPARGLPYEQYF. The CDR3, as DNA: TGTGCCAGCAGCCCCGCCAGGGGGCTACCCTACGAGCAGTACTTC.

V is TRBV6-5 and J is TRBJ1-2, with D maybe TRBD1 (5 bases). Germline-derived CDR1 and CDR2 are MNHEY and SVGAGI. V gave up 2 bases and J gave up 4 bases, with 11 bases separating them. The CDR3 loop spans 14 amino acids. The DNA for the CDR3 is TGTGCCAGCAGTTACAACAGGCAGCTCTATGGCTACACCTTC. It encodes CASSYNRQLYGYTF.

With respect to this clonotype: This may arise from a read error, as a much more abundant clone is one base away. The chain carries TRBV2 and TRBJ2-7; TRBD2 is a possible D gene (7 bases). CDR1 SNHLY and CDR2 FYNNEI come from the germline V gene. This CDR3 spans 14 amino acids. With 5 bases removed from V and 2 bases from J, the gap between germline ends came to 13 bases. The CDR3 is CASSKLGGAYEQYF. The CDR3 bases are TGTGCCAGCAGTAAGTTAGGGGGGGCCTACGAGCAGTACTTC.

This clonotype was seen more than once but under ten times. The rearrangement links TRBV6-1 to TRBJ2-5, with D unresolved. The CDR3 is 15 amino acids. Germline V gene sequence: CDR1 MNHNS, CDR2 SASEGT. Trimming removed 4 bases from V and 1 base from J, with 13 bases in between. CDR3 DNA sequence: TGTGCCAGCAGTGTCTCCAGAGGATTCCAAGAGACCCAGTACTTC. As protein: CASSVSRGFQETQYF.

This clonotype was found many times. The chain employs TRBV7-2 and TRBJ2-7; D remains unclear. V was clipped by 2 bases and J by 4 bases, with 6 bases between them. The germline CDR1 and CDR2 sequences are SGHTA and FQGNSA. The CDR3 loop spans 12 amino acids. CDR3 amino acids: CASSLFRYEQYF. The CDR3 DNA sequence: TGTGCCAGCAGCTTATTCCGATACGAGCAGTACTTC.

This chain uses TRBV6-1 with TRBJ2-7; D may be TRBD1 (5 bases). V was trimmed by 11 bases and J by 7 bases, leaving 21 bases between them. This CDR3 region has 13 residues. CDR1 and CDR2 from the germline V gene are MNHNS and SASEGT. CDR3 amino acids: CAASGGAPGEQYF. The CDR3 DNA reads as TGTGCCGCCAGTGGTGGGGCGCCCGGAGAGCAGTACTTC.

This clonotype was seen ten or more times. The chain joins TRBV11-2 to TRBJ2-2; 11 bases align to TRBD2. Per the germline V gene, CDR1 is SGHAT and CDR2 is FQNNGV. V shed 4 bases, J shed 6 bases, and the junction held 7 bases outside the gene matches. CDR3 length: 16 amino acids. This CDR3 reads CASSSYSGGAAGELFF. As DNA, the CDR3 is TGTGCCAGCAGCTCCTATAGCGGGGGGGCTGCCGGGGAGCTGTTTTTT.

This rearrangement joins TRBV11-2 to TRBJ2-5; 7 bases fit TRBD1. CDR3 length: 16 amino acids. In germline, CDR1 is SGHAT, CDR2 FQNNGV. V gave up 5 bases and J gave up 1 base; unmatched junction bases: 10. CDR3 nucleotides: TGTGCCAGCAGCACGACGGGACAGACGACCCAAGAGACCCAGTACTTC. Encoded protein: CASSTTGQTTQETQYF.

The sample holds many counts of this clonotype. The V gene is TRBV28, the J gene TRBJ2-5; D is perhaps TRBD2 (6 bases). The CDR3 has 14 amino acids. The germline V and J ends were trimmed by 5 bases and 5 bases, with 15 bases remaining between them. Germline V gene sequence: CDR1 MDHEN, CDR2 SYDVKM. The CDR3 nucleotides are TGTGCCAGCAGTCCAGGGACTCCACGGGAGACCCAGTACTTC. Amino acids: CASSPGTPRETQYF.

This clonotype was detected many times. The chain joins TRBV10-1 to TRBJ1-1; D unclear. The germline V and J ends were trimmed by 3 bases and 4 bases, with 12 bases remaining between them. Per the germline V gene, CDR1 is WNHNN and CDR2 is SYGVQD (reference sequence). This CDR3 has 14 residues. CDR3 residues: CASSDDTMGTEAFF. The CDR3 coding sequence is TGCGCCAGCAGTGACGACACAATGGGCACTGAAGCTTTCTTT.

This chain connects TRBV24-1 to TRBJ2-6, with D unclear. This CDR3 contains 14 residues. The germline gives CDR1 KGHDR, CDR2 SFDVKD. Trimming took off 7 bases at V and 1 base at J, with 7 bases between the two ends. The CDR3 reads CATRIESGANVLTF. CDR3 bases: TGTGCCACCAGGATAGAGTCTGGGGCCAACGTCCTGACTTTC.

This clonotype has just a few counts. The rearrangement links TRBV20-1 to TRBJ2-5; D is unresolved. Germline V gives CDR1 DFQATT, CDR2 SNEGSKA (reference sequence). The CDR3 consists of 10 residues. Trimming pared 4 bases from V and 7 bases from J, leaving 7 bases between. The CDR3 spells CSANRGTQYF. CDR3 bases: TGCAGTGCTAATCGAGGGACCCAGTACTTC.

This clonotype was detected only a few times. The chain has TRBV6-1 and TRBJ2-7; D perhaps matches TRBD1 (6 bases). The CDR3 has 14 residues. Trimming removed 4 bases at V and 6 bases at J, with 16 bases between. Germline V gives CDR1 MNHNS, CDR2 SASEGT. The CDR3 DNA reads TGTGCCAGCAGTGTAAACAGGGCTCGGGGCGAGCAGTACTTC. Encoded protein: CASSVNRARGEQYF.

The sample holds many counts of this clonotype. CDR3 amino acids: CASSGGHYEQYF. The CDR3 nucleotides are TGCGCCAGCAGCGGGGGGCACTACGAGCAGTACTTC. The chain combines TRBV5-1 with TRBJ2-7; D may be TRBD1 or TRBD2 (6 bases each). V was clipped by 4 bases and J by 3 bases, with 8 bases between them. The germline gives CDR1 SGHRS, CDR2 YFSETQ. The CDR3 is made up of 12 amino acids.

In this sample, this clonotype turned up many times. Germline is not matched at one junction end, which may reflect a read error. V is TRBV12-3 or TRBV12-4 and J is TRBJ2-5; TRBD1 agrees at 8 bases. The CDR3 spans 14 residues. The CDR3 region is CANSLDREWKTQYF. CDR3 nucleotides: TGTGCCAACAGTTTGGACAGGGAGTGGAAGACCCAGTACTTC.

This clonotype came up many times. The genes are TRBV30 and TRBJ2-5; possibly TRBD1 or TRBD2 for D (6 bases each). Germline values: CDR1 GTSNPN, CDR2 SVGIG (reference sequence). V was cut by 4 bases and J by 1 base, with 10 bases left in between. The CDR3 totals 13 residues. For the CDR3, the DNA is TGTGCCTGGAACGGGGGCCTCCAAGAGACCCAGTACTTC. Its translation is CAWNGGLQETQYF.

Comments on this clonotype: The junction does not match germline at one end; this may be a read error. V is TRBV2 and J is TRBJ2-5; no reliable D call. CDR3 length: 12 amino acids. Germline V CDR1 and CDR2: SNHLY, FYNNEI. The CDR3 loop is CASSELQETQYF. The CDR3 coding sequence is TGCGCCAGCAGTGAACTCCAAGAGACCCAGTACTTC.